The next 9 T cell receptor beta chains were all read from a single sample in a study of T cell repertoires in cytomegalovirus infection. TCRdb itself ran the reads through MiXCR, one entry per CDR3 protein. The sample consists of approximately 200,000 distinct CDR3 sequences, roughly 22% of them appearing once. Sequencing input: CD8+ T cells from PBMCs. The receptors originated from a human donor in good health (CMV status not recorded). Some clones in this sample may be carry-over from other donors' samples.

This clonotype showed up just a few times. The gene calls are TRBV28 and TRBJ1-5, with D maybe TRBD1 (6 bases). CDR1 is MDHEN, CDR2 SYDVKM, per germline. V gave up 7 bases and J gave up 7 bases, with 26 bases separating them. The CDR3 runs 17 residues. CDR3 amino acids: CASIDQGRQSGRQPQHF. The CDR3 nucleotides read TGTGCCAGCATCGACCAGGGGAGGCAATCAGGACGGCAGCCCCAGCATTTT.

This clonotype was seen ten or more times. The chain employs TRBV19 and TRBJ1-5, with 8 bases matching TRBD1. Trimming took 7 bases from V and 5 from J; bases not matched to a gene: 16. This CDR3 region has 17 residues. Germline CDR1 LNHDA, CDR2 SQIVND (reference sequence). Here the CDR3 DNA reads TGTGCCAGTACATCTTTACCCCACAACAGGGGGGATCAGCCCCAGCATTTT. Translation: CASTSLPHNRGDQPQHF.

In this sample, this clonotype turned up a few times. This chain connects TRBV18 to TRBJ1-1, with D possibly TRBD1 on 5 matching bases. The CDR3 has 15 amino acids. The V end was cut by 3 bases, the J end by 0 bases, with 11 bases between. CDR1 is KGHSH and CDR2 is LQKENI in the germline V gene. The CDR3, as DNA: TGTGCCAGCTCACCGGCGACAGCTTTGAACACTGAAGCTTTCTTT. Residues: CASSPATALNTEAFF.

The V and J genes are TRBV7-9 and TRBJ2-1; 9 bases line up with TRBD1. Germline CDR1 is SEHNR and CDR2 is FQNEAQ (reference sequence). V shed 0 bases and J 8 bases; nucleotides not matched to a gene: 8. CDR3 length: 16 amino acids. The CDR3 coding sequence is TGTGCCAGCAGCTTAGCGGGACAGGGATTGAAATATGAGCAGTTCTTC. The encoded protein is CASSLAGQGLKYEQFF. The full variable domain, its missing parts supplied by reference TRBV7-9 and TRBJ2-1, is DTGVSQNPRHKITKRGQNVTFRCDPISEHNRLYWYRQTLGQGPEFLTYFQNEAQLEKSRLLSDRFSAERPKGSFSTLEIQRTEQGDSAMYLCASSLAGQGLKYEQFFGPGTRLTVL.

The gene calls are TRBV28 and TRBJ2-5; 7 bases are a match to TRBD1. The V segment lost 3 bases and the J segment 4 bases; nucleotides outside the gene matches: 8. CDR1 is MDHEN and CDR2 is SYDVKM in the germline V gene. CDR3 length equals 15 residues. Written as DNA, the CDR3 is TGTGCCAGCAGTTTGAGACAGGGATGGGGAGAGACCCAGTACTTC. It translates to CASSLRQGWGETQYF.

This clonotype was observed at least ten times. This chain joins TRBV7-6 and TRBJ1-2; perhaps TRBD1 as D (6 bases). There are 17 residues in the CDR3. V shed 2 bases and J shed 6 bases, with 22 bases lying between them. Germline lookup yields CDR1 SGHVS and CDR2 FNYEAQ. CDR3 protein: CASSLRADGPGTHGYTF. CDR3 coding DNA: TGTGCCAGCAGCTTAAGGGCCGATGGCCCAGGGACACATGGCTACACCTTC.

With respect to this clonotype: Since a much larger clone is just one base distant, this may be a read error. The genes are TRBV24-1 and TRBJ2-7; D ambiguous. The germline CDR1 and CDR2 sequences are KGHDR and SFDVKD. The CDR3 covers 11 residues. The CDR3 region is CATSDSYEQCF. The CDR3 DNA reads TGTGCCACCAGTGACAGCTACGAGCAGTGCTTC.

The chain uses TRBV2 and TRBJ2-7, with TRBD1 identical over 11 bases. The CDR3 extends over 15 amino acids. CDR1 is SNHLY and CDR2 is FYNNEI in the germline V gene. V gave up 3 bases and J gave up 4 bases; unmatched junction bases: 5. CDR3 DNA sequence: TGTGCCAGCAGTGAGGCGGACAGGGGGCGGTACGAGCAGTACTTC. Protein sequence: CASSEADRGRYEQYF. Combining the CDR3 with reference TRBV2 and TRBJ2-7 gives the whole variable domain EPEVTQTPSHQVTQMGQEVILRCVPISNHLYFYWYRQILGQKVEFLVSFYNNEISEKSEIFDDQFSVERPDGSNFTLKIRSTKLEDSAMYFCASSEADRGRYEQYFGPGTRLTVT.

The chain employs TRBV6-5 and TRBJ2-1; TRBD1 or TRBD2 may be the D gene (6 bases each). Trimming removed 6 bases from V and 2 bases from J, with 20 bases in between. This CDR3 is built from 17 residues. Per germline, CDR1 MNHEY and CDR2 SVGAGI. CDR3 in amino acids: CASSLLGGRVPYNEQFF. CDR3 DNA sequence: TGTGCCAGCAGCCTCCTTGGGGGGCGGGTCCCCTACAATGAGCAGTTCTTC.